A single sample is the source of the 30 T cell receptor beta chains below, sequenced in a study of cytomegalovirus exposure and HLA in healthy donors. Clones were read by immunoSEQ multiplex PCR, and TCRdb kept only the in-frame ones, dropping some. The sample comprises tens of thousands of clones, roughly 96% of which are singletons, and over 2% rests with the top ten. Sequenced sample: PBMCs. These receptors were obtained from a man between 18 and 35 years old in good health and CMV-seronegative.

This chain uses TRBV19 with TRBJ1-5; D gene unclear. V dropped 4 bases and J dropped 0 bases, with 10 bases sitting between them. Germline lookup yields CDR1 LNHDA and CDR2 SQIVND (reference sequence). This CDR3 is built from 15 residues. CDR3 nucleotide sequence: TGTGCCAGTAGTACGTTACACCGTAGCAATCAGCCCCAGCATTTT. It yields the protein CASSTLHRSNQPQHF.

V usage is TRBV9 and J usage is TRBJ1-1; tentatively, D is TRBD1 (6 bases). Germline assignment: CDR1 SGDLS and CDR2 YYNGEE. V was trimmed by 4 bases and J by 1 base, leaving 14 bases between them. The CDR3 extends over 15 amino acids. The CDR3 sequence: CASSFQGSPNTEAFF. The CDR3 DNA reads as TGTGCCAGCAGCTTTCAGGGGTCCCCGAACACTGAAGCTTTCTTT. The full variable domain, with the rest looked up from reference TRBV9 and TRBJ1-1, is DSGVTQTPKHLITATGQRVTLRCSPRSGDLSVYWYQQSLDQGLQFLIQYYNGEERAKGNILERFSAQQFPDLHSELNLSSLELGDSALYFCASSFQGSPNTEAFFGQGTRLTVV.

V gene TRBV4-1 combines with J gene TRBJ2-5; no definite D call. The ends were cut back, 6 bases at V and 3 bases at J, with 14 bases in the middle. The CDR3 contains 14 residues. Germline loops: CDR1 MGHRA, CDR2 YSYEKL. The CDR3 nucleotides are TGCGCCAGCAGGTCCGGGTTTGATGAAGAGACCCAGTACTTC. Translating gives CASRSGFDEETQYF.

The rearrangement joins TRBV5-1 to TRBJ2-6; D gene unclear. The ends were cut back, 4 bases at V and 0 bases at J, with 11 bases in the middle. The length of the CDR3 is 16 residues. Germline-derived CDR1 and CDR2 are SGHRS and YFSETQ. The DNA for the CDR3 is TGCGCCAGCAGCCTCCCGGAGAGCTCTGGGGCCAACGTCCTGACTTTC. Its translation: CASSLPESSGANVLTF.

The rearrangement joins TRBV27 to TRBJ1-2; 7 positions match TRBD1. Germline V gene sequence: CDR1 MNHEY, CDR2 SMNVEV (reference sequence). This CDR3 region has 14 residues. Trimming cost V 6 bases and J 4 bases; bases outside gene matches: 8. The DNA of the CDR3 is TGTGCCAGCAGAAACCCGACAGGGCCCTATGGCTACACCTTC. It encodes CASRNPTGPYGYTF.

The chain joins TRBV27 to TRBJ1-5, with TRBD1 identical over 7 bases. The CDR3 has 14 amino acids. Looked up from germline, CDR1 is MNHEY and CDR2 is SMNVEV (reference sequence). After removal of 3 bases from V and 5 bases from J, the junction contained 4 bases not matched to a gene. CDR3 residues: CASSFGDRYQPQHF. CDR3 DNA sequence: TGTGCCAGCAGTTTCGGGGACAGATATCAGCCCCAGCATTTT.

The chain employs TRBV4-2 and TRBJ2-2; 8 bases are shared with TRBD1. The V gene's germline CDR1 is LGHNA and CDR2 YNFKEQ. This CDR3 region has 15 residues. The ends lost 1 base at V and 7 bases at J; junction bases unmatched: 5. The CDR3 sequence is CASSQVDRESGELFF. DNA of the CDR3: TGTGCCAGCAGCCAAGTGGACAGGGAAAGCGGGGAGCTGTTTTTT.

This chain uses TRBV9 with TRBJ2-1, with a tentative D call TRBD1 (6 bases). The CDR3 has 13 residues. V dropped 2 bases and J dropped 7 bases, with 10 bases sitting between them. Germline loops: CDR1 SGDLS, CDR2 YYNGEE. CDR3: CASSVTGVNEQFF. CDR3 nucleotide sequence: TGTGCCAGCAGCGTGACAGGTGTAAATGAGCAGTTCTTC.

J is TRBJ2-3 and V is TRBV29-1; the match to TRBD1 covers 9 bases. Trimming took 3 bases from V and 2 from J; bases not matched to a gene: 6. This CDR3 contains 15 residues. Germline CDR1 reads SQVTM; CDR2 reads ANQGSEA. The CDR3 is CSVDRGQGNTDTQYF. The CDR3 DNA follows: TGCAGCGTTGATCGGGGACAGGGAAACACAGATACGCAGTATTTT.

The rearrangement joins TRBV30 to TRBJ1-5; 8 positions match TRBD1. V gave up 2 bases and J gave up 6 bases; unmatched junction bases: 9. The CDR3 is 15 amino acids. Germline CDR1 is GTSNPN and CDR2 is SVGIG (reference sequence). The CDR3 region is CAWSFQTGGGQPQHF. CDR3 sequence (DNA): TGTGCCTGGAGTTTCCAAACAGGGGGGGGTCAGCCCCAGCATTTT.

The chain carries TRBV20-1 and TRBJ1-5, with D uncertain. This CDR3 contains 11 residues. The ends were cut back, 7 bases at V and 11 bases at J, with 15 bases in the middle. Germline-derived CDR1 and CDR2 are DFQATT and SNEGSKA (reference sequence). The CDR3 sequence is CSVTTGETQHF. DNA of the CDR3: TGCAGTGTAACGACCGGGGAAACCCAGCATTTT.

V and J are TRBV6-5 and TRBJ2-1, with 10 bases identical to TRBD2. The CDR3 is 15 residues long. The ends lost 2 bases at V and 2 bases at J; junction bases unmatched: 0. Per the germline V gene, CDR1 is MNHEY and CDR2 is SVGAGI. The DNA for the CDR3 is TGTGCCAGCAGTTACGGGACTAGCGCCTACAATGAGCAGTTCTTC. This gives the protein CASSYGTSAYNEQFF.

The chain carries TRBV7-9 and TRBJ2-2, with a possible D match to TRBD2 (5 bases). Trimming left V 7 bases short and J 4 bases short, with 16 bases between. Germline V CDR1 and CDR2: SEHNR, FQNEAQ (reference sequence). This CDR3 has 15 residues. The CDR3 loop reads CASTSRGLSTGELFF. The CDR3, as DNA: TGTGCCAGCACAAGTAGAGGGTTGAGCACCGGGGAGCTGTTTTTT.

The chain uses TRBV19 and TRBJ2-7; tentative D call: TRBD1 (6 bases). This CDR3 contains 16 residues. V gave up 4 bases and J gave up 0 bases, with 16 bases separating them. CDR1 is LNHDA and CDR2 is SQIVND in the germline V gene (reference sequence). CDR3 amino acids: CASSTHRDISSYEQYF. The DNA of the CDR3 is TGTGCCAGTAGTACCCACCGGGACATCAGCTCCTACGAGCAGTACTTC.

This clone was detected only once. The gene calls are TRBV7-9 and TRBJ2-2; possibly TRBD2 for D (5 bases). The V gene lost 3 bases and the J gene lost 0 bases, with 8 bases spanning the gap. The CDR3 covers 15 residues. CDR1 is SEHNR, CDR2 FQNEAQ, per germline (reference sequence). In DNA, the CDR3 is TGTGCCAGCAGCTTCAGGACTGCGAACACCGGGGAGCTGTTTTTT. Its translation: CASSFRTANTGELFF. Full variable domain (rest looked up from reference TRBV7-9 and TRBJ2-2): DTGVSQNPRHKITKRGQNVTFRCDPISEHNRLYWYRQTLGQGPEFLTYFQNEAQLEKSRLLSDRFSAERPKGSFSTLEIQRTEQGDSAMYLCASSFRTANTGELFFGEGSRLTVL.

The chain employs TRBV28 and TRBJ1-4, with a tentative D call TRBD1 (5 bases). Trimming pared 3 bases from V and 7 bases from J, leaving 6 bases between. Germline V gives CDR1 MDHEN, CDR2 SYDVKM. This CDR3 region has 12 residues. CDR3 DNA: TGTGCCAGCAGTTTGGGGGGTGAAAAACTGTTTTTT. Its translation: CASSLGGEKLFF.

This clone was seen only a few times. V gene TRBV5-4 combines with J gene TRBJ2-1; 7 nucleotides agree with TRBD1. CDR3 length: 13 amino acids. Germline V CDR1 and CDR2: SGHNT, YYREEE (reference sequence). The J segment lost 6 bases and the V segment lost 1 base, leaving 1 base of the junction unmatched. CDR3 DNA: TGTGCCAGCAGCTTGAAGGGGGCCAATGAGCAGTTCTTC. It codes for CASSLKGANEQFF.

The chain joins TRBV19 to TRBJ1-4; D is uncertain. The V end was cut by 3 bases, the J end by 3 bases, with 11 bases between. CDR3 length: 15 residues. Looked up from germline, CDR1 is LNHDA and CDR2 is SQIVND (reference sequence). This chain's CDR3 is CASSITRRSNEKLFF. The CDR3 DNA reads TGTGCCAGTAGTATTACCCGGAGATCTAATGAAAAACTGTTTTTT.

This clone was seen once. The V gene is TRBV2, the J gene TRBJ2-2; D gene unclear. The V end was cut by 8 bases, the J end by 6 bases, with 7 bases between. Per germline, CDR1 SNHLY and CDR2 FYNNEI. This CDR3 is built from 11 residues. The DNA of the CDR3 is TGTGCCAGCTTCGAGGCCGGGGAGCTGTTTTTT. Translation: CASFEAGELFF.

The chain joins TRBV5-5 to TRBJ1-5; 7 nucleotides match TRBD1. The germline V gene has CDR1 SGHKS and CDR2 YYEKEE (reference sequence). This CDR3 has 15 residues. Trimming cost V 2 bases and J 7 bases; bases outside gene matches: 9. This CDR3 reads CASSFGYRGLQPQHF. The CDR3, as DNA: TGTGCCAGCAGCTTTGGGTACAGGGGTCTCCAGCCCCAGCATTTT.

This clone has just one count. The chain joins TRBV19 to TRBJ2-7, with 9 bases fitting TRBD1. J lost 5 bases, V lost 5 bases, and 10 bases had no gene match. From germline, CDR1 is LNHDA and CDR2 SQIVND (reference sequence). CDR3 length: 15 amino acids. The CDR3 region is CASSPRDRVVNEQYF. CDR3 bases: TGTGCCAGTAGTCCCCGGGACAGGGTAGTCAACGAGCAGTACTTC.

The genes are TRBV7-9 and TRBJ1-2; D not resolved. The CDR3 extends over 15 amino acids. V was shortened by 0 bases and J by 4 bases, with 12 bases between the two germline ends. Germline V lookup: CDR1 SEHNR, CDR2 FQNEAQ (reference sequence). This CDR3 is CASSLAAGSSYGYTF. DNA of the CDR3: TGTGCCAGCAGCTTAGCTGCGGGCAGCAGCTATGGCTACACCTTC.

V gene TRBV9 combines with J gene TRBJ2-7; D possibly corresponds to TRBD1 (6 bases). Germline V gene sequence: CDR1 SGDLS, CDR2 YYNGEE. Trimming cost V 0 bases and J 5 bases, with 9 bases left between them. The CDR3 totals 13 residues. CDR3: CASSVEGDDEQYF. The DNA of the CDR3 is TGTGCCAGCAGCGTAGAGGGGGATGACGAGCAGTACTTC.

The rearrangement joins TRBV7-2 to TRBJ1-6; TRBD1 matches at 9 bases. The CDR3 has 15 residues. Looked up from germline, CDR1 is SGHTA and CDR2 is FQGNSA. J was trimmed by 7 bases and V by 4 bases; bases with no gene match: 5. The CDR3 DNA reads TGTGCCAGCAGCTCAGGACAGGGGTGGAATTCACCCCTCCACTTT. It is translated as CASSSGQGWNSPLHF.

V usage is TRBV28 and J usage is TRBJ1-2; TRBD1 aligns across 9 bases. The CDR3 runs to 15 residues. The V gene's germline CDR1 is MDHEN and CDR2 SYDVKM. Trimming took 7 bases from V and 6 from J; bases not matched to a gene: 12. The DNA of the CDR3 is TGTGCCAGCATTTGGGACAGGGATCGTCGGGATGGCTACACCTTC. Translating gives CASIWDRDRRDGYTF.

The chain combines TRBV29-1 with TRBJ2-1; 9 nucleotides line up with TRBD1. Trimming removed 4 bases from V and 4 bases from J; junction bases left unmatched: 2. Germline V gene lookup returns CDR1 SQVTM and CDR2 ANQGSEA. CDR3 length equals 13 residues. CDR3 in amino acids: CSVVGTGYNEQFF. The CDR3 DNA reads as TGCAGCGTTGTTGGGACAGGGTACAATGAGCAGTTCTTC.

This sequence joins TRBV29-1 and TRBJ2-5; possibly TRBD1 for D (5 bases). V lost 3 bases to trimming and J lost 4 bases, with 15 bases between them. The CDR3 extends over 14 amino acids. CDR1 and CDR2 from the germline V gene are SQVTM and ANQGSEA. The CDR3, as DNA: TGCAGCGTTGAGGTAGTGGGGCCAGGAGAGACCCAGTACTTC. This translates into CSVEVVGPGETQYF. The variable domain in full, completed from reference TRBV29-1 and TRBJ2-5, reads SAVISQKPSRDICQRGTSLTIQCQVDSQVTMMFWYRQQPGQSLTLIATANQGSEATYESGFVIDKFPISRPNLTFSTLTVSNMSPEDSSIYLCSVEVVGPGETQYFGPGTRLLVL.

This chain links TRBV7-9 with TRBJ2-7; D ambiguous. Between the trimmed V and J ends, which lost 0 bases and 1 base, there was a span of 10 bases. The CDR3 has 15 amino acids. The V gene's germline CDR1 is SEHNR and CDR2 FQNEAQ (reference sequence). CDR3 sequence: CASSLAVLGSYEQYF. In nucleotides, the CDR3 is TGTGCCAGCAGCTTAGCTGTCCTCGGGTCCTACGAGCAGTACTTC. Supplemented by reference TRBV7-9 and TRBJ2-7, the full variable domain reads DTGVSQNPRHKITKRGQNVTFRCDPISEHNRLYWYRQTLGQGPEFLTYFQNEAQLEKSRLLSDRFSAERPKGSFSTLEIQRTEQGDSAMYLCASSLAVLGSYEQYFGPGTRLTVT.

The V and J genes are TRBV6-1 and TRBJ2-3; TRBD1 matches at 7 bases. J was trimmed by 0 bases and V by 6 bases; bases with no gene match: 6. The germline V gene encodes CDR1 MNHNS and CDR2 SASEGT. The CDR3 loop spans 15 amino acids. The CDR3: CASSENRGSTDTQYF. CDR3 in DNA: TGTGCCAGCAGCGAGAACAGGGGTAGCACAGATACGCAGTATTTT.

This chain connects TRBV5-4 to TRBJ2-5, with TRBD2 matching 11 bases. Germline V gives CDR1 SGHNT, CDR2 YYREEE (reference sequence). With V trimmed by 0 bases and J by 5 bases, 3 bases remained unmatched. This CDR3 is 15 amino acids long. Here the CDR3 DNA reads TGTGCCAGCAGCTTGGTTAGCGGGAGGGGCGAGACCCAGTACTTC. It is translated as CASSLVSGRGETQYF.